The 4 T cell receptor beta chains reported below all come from one sample, sequenced in a study of graft-versus-host responses after intestinal transplantation. Assay: immunoSEQ multiplex PCR; the TCRdb copy retains only in-frame clones and omits some. The sample shows approximately 110,000 clones, about 92% of them seen only once. Their target antigens are unknown. The material sequenced was unstimulated CD8+ T cells sorted from spleen or lymph node cells, taken before transplant. Every receptor here comes from a human donor who was the organ donor for an intestinal transplant.

This clone was seen once. The chain uses TRBV7-9 and TRBJ2-3; TRBD2 is a possible D gene (6 bases). Germline V gene lookup returns CDR1 SEHNR and CDR2 FQNEAQ (reference sequence). The CDR3 extends over 15 amino acids. The germline V and J ends were trimmed by 5 bases and 1 base, with 13 bases remaining between them. CDR3 nucleotide sequence: TGTGCCAGCAGCCCTCCTAGCGTAGGCACAGATACGCAGTATTTT. This encodes CASSPPSVGTDTQYF.

This chain links TRBV12-5 with TRBJ2-7; no reliable D call. V was pared by 7 bases and J by 2 bases, with 6 bases between. Germline CDR1 reads LGHNT; CDR2 reads FRNRAP. This CDR3 contains 11 residues. The CDR3 DNA reads as TGTGCTAGTGCTTTTACCTACGAGCAGTACTTC. Translation: CASAFTYEQYF.

The gene calls are TRBV4-3 and TRBJ2-1, with D unclear. The germline V gene has CDR1 LGHNA and CDR2 YSLEER. Trimming cost V 4 bases and J 4 bases, with 8 bases left between them. This CDR3 is 13 amino acids long. The CDR3 DNA is TGCGCCAGCAGCCGCCAGTCTTACAATGAGCAGTTCTTC. Protein sequence: CASSRQSYNEQFF.

V gene TRBV2 combines with J gene TRBJ2-2, with 9 bases lining up with TRBD2. The CDR3 spans 16 residues. CDR1 and CDR2 (germline): SNHLY, FYNNEI. Trimming at V came to 4 bases and at J to 1 base, leaving 4 bases not matched to a gene. The CDR3 region is CASSGGGRGNTGELFF. CDR3 DNA: TGTGCCAGCAGTGGAGGCGGGAGGGGGAACACCGGGGAGCTGTTTTTT.